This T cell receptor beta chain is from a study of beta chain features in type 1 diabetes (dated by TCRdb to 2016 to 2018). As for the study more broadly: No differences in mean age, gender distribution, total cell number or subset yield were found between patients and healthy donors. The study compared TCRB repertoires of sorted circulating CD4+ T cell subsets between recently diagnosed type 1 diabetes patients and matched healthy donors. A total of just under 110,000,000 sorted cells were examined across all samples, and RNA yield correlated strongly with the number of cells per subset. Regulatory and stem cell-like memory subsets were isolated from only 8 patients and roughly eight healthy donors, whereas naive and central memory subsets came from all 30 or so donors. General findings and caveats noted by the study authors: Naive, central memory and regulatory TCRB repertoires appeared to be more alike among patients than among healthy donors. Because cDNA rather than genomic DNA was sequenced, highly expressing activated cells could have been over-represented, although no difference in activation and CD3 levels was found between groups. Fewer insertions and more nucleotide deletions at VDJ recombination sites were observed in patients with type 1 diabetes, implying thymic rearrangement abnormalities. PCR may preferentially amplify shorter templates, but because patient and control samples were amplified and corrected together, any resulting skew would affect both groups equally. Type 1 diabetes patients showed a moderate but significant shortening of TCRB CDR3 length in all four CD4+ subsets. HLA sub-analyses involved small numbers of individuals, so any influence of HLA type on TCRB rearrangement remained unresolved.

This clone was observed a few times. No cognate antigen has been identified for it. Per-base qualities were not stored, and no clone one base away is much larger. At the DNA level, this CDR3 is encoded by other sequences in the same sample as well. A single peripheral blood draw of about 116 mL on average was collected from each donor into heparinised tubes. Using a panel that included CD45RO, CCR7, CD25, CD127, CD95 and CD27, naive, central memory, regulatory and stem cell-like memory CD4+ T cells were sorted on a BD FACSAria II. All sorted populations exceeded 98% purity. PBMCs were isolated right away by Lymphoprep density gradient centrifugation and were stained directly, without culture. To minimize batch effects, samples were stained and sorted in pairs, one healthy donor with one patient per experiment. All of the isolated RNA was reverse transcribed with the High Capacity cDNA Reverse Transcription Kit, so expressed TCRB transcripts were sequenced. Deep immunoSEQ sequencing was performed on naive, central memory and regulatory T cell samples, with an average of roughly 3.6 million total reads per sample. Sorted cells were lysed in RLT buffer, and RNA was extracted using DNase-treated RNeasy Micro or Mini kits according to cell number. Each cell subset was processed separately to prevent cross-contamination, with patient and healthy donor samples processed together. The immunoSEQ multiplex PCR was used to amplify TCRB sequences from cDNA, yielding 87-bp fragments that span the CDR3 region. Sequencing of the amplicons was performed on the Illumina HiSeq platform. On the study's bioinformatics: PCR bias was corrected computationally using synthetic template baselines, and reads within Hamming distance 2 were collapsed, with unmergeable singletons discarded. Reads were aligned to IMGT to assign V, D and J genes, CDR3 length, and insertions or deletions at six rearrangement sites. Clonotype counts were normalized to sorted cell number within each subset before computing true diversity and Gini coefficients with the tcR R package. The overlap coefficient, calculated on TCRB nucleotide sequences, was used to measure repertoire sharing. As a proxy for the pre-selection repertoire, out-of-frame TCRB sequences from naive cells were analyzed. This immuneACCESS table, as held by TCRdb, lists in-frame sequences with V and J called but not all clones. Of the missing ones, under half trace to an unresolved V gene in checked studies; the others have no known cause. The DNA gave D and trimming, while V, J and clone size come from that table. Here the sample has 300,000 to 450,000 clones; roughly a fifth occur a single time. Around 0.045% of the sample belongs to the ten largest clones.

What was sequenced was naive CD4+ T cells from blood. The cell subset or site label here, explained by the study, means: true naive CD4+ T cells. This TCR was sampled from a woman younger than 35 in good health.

In nucleotide form, the sequence is TGCAGCGTTGGCAGACAGGGATACGAGCAGTACTTC. Its product reads: CSVGRQGYEQYF. The V and J segments used are TRBV29-1 and TRBJ2-7; 7 central nucleotides agree with TRBD1. The germline V gene supplies CDR1 SQVTM and CDR2 ANQGSEA. V trim: 4 bases; J trim: 4 bases; unmatched bases: 4. From the cysteine through the phenylalanine, the CDR3 covers 12 amino acids. Only the CDR3 DNA stays, 36 bases, in frame from base 1.